This TCR beta chain was captured in a study of regulatory T cells in long-lasting Graves disease. Study context: Persistent cases took antithyroid drugs over 5 years and stayed TSH receptor antibody positive.

As to time point: persistent/refractory GD, antithyroid drugs over 5 years with positive TRAb. From RNA extracted from PBMCs, the TCR library was made. This clonotype occurred a few times. The CDR3 sequence is 15 residues long. V was cut by 6 bases and J by 1 base, with 14 bases left in between. The germline V gene encodes CDR1 SNHLY and CDR2 FYNNEI. Arm-PCR with iRepertoire HTBI primers amplified the CDR3 regions for these TCR beta libraries. TCRdb re-analysed the multiplex PCR reads in MiXCR, keeping a single row per CDR3 protein. The repertoire consists of over 350,000 distinct CDR3 sequences, with more than 20% occurring once and the leading ten covering around 21%.

The source material was peripheral blood mononuclear cells (PBMCs), sampled when the disease was refractory, from a patient treated with antithyroid drugs. The receptor was isolated from a female donor with Graves disease. V usage is TRBV2 and J usage is TRBJ2-3, with a tentative D call TRBD2 (6 bases). Here the CDR3 DNA reads TGTGCCAGCAGGGATTTGGGGACTGGCACAGATACGCAGTATTTT. Encoded protein: CASRDLGTGTDTQYF.